These T cell receptor beta chains were read from a single sample in a study of T cell responses to AZD1222 COVID-19 vaccine. The data were produced by immunoSEQ multiplex PCR, yet TCRdb's version contains in-frame clones alone and is incomplete. Here the sample spans some 140,000 clones, 80% to 90% being singletons. This specimen was peripheral blood, taken on day 0 of AZD1222 vaccination. The receptors shown here come from an adult in good health. Each CDR3 is given without its conserved first and last residue.

j_call v_call cdr3_aa
TRBJ2-7 TRBV5-1 ASSLEPSGSSYEQY
TRBJ1-6 TRBV5-1 ASSSRQGSYNSPLH
TRBJ1-4 TRBV5-1 ASRLDSATNEKLF
TRBJ1-2 TRBV27 ASSGDSYGYT
TRBJ2-7 TRBV4-1 ASSQGPADYEQY
TRBJ1-2 TRBV24-1 ATSTRGYGYT
TRBJ2-1 TRBV6-5 ASPRGGSYNEQF
TRBJ2-1 TRBV4-2 ASSQPGLAANEQF
TRBJ2-1 TRBV7-8 ASSLYKYNEQF
TRBJ1-3 TRBV7-7 ASSSGENSGNTIY
TRBJ2-5 TRBV30 AWSASGRAGTQY
TRBJ2-7 TRBV21-1 ASSTPSLEGLNYEQY
TRBJ2-5 TRBV19 ASSSIQVGEETQY
TRBJ1-1 TRBV7-8 ASSLAGTYEAF
TRBJ2-1 TRBV9 ASSVGLAAYNEQF
TRBJ1-1 TRBV7-9 ASSFGQRHGAF
TRBJ1-1 TRBV15 ATSKRTGGTEAF
TRBJ2-1 TRBV27 ASRGLTGTGGNHEQF
TRBJ2-1 TRBV4-3 ASSQGTFRGNEQF
TRBJ1-3 TRBV7-9 ASSVGAGNTIY
TRBJ2-1 TRBV10-2 ASRLAGHNEQF
TRBJ1-1 TRBV6-2/TRBV6-3 ASSYLSENTEAF
TRBJ2-7 TRBV4-3 ASSQDHSSYEQY
TRBJ1-4 TRBV4-2 ASSLNRGGLNEKLF
TRBJ2-1 TRBV24-1 ATSGTSVVRFNEQF
TRBJ2-4 TRBV27 ASSFGPLAGPKNIQY
TRBJ2-5 TRBV5-1 ASSFSGSGKETQY
TRBJ2-2 TRBV2 ASYRDTPGELF
TRBJ2-5 TRBV14 ASSRRTGGQETQY
TRBJ2-3 TRBV28 ASSLILSGREPTDTQY
TRBJ1-5 TRBV6-5 ASSGGFSNQPQH
TRBJ1-5 TRBV19 ATSRAGNQPQH
TRBJ1-1 TRBV28 ASSFPSAPGNTEAF
TRBJ2-7 TRBV12-5 ASGTYAYEQY
TRBJ1-1 TRBV19 ASSFDRAANTEAF
TRBJ2-1 TRBV30 AWSVGRASSYNEQF
TRBJ1-3 TRBV11-3 ASSLESGFAGNTIY